This entry features one T cell receptor (beta chain) sequence. The data stem from a study of blood T cell repertoires in COVID-19. Profiled with immunoSEQ multiplex PCR; TCRdb holds only in-frame clones, not every one. The sample carries about 310,000 clones, 70% to 90% recorded once. This CDR3 is built from 14 residues. J was trimmed by 8 bases and V by 5 bases; bases with no gene match: 9. In germline, CDR1 is MDHEN, CDR2 SYDVKM. Material for sequencing was PBMCs or T cells enriched from blood (not recorded which). V and J are TRBV28 and TRBJ1-2; 9 nucleotides agree with TRBD1. The receptor's source is a middle-aged woman who had recovered from COVID-19. The CDR3 nucleotides read TGTGCCAGCAGTCTCCGGGACAGGGTCTTGGGCTACACCTTC. Protein product: CASSLRDRVLGYTF.